This T cell receptor (beta chain) was found in a study of T cells in localized non-small cell lung cancer. Method: immunoSEQ multiplex PCR; TCRdb's copy keeps in-frame clones and lacks some. The sample carries tens of thousands of clones, over 80% recorded once. In regard to this clone: As yet, its antigen is unknown. Distinct nucleotide sequences in the sample also encode this CDR3.

Findings of the study overall: Tumor trailed uninvolved adjacent lung in T cell clonality, which peaked there. Appearance in adjacent lung was seen for a median around 55 of the top 100 tumor clones.

This CDR3 comprises 15 residues. V was trimmed by 0 bases and J by 1 base, leaving 7 bases between them. Germline lookup yields CDR1 SGHRS and CDR2 YFSETQ. This chain uses TRBV5-1 with TRBJ1-4; D unclear. Specimen: PBMCs, collected before any cancer treatment. This TCR came from a man between 40 and 75 years old with stage II squamous cell lung carcinoma. This chain's CDR3 is CASSLGGQTNEKLFF. DNA of the CDR3: TGCGCCAGCAGCTTGGGTGGCCAAACTAATGAAAAACTGTTTTTT.